This TCR beta chain originates from a study of blood T cell repertoires in COVID-19. The wider study: Acute-phase and convalescent COVID-19 samples originated in the United States, Italy and Spain. Sources were T cells, B-cell-depleted T cells, or PBMCs; the material itself was cDNA or gDNA.

Original analysis: Cell counts per sample came from amplifying reference gene primers. Clones were read by immunoSEQ multiplex PCR, and TCRdb kept only the in-frame ones, dropping some. V, J and clone size derive from that table, while D and trimming were established from the DNA sequence. The sample contains hundreds of thousands of clones, 85% to 90% of which appear only once. Per the germline V gene, CDR1 is SGHNT and CDR2 is YENEEA. The CDR3 is made up of 16 amino acids. J lost 2 bases, V lost 5 bases, and 7 bases had no gene match. The chain employs TRBV11-3 and TRBJ2-3, with 10 bases identical to TRBD2. Sequencing was performed on peripheral blood. The TCR sequence derives from a woman aged 40 to 50 who had recovered from COVID-19. The CDR3 protein is CASSPPGLAPTDTQYF. CDR3 DNA: TGTGCCAGCAGCCCCCCGGGACTAGCGCCCACAGATACGCAGTATTTT.